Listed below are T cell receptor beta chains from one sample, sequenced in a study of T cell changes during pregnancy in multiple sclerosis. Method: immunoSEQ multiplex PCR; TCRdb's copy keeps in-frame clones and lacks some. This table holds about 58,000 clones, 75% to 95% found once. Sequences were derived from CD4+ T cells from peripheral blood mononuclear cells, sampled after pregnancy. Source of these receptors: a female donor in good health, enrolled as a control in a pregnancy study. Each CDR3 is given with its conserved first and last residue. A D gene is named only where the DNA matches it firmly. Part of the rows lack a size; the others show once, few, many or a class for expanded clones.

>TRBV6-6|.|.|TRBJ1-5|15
CASSYGGGNNQPQHF
TGTGCCAGCAGTTACGGGGGGGGCAATAATCAGCCCCAGCATTTT
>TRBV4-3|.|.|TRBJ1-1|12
CASSQDLSEAFF
TGCGCCAGCAGCCAAGATCTTAGTGAAGCTTTCTTT
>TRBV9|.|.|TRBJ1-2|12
CASSVGRGGYTF
TGTGCCAGCAGCGTAGGCCGGGGTGGCTACACCTTC
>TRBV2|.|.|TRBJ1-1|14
CASKLRGSSPEAFF
TGTGCCAGCAAATTACGGGGGTCTAGCCCTGAAGCTTTCTTT
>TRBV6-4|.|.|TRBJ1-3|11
CASRTGGTIYF
TGTGCCAGCAGGACCGGGGGCACCATATATTTT
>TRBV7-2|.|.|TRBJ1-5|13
CASSLGLDQPQHF
TGTGCCAGCAGCCTAGGGCTGGATCAGCCCCAGCATTTT
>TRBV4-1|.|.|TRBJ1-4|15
CASSQDSGKREKLFF
TGCGCCAGCAGCCAAGATTCGGGGAAAAGGGAAAAACTGTTTTTT
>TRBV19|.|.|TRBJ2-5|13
CASSITGVETQYF
TGTGCCAGTAGTATAACGGGGGTAGAGACCCAGTACTTC
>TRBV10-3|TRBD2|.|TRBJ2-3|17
CAISEGLAGITTDTQYF
TGTGCCATCTCCGAGGGACTAGCGGGGATAACCACAGATACGCAGTATTTT
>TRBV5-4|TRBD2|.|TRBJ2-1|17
CASSLGLTSGGGNEQFF
TGTGCCAGCAGCTTGGGACTGACTAGCGGGGGGGGGAATGAGCAGTTCTTC
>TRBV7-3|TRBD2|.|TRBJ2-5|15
CASSWVGGSQETQYF
TGTGCCAGCAGTTGGGTCGGGGGGTCCCAAGAGACCCAGTACTTC
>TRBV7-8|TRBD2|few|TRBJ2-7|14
CASSLREGSYEQYF
TGTGCCAGCAGCTTAAGGGAGGGCTCCTACGAGCAGTACTTC
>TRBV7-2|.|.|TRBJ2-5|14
CASSLQGRSWTQYF
TGTGCCAGCAGCTTACAGGGTCGAAGCTGGACCCAGTACTTC
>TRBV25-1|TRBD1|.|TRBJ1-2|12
CASSGTGVGYTF
TGTGCCAGCTCCGGGACAGGGGTCGGCTACACCTTC
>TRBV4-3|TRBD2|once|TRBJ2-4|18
CASSQDWAGVATKNIQYF
TGCGCCAGCAGCCAAGATTGGGCGGGGGTGGCAACCAAAAACATTCAGTACTTC
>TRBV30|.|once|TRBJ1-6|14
CAWSPGTYNSPLHF
TGTGCCTGGAGCCCCGGGACTTATAATTCACCCCTCCACTTT
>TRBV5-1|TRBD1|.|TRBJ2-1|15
CASSLWDRDVNEQFF
TGCGCCAGCAGCTTGTGGGACAGGGACGTAAATGAGCAGTTCTTC
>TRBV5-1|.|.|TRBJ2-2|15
CASSPERVNTGELFF
TGCGCCAGCAGCCCGGAGCGGGTTAACACCGGGGAGCTGTTTTTT
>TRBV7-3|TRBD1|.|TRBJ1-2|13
CASSLTGQGTATF
TGTGCCAGCAGCTTAACGGGACAGGGGACCGCCACCTTC
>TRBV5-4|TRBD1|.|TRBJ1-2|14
CASSLPGQGYGYTF
TGTGCCAGCAGCTTGCCCGGACAGGGCTATGGCTACACCTTC
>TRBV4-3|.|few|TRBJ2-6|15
CASSFGTSGANVLTF
TGCGCCAGCAGCTTTGGGACATCTGGGGCCAACGTCCTGACTTTC
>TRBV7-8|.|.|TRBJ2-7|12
CASSLKRYEQYF
TGTGCCAGCAGCTTAAAGCGGTACGAGCAGTACTTC